This is a list of T cell receptor beta chains from one sample in a study of T cells in localized non-small cell lung cancer. Clones were read by immunoSEQ multiplex PCR, and TCRdb kept only the in-frame ones, dropping some. In the table there are about 61,000 clones, about 87% of which are singletons. Here the sequenced sample was peripheral blood, taken before any cancer treatment. The receptors originated from a man aged 35 to 69 with stage I squamous cell lung carcinoma. Each CDR3 is given with its conserved first and last residue. The order of the fields is V gene, J gene, D gene, clone size, CDR3 protein, CDR3 DNA. D genes are given only for firm matches. Only part of the rows carry a size: once, few, many, or a class if the clone is expanded.

v_gene: TRBV27; j_gene: TRBJ1-2; d_gene: .; abundance: .; CDR3aa: CASRYGSRGYTF; CDR3nt: TGTGCCAGCAGATACGGGAGCCGCGGCTACACCTTC
v_gene: TRBV9; j_gene: TRBJ2-6; d_gene: .; abundance: .; CDR3aa: CASSVDLSGANVLTF; CDR3nt: TGTGCCAGCAGCGTAGATCTCTCTGGGGCCAACGTCCTGACTTTC
v_gene: TRBV10-3; j_gene: TRBJ1-4; d_gene: .; abundance: .; CDR3aa: CAIRGGHDNEKLFF; CDR3nt: TGTGCCATCAGAGGGGGGCACGATAATGAAAAACTGTTTTTT
v_gene: TRBV27; j_gene: TRBJ2-7; d_gene: .; abundance: .; CDR3aa: CASRVRDNSYEQYF; CDR3nt: TGTGCCAGCAGGGTGCGGGACAACTCCTACGAGCAGTACTTC
v_gene: TRBV7-2; j_gene: TRBJ1-5; d_gene: .; abundance: few; CDR3aa: CASSLVRSRQPQHF; CDR3nt: TGTGCCAGCAGCTTAGTCAGGTCGCGTCAGCCCCAGCATTTT
v_gene: TRBV4-1; j_gene: TRBJ1-1; d_gene: .; abundance: once; CDR3aa: CASSPSKSQSEAFF; CDR3nt: TGCGCCAGCAGCCCTTCAAAATCACAGTCGGAAGCTTTCTTT
v_gene: TRBV9; j_gene: TRBJ1-4; d_gene: .; abundance: .; CDR3aa: CASQGGDSYPHMTNEKLFF; CDR3nt: TGTGCCAGTCAGGGCGGGGACTCCTACCCCCACATGACTAATGAAAAACTGTTTTTT
v_gene: TRBV5-4; j_gene: TRBJ1-2; d_gene: TRBD1; abundance: .; CDR3aa: CASIVNPGGAAGYTF; CDR3nt: TGTGCCAGCATCGTAAATCCAGGGGGCGCCGCTGGCTACACCTTC
v_gene: TRBV18; j_gene: TRBJ2-7; d_gene: .; abundance: .; CDR3aa: CASSRDLYEQYF; CDR3nt: TGTGCCAGCTCACGGGATCTCTACGAGCAGTACTTC
v_gene: TRBV5-1; j_gene: TRBJ1-2; d_gene: TRBD1; abundance: .; CDR3aa: CASSTGGGTELYGYTF; CDR3nt: TGCGCCAGCAGCACCGGAGGGGGGACAGAATTATATGGCTACACCTTC
v_gene: TRBV7-2; j_gene: TRBJ1-3; d_gene: TRBD1; abundance: once; CDR3aa: CASSLAGDRAGNTIYF; CDR3nt: TGTGCCAGCAGCTTAGCCGGTGACAGGGCTGGAAACACCATATATTTT
v_gene: TRBV4-3; j_gene: TRBJ2-7; d_gene: .; abundance: once; CDR3aa: CASSQVAGSMPYEQYF; CDR3nt: TGCGCCAGCAGCCAAGTTGCTGGTTCAATGCCCTACGAGCAGTACTTC
v_gene: TRBV2; j_gene: TRBJ2-1; d_gene: .; abundance: .; CDR3aa: CASRDSYNEQFF; CDR3nt: TGTGCCAGCCGCGACTCGTACAATGAGCAGTTCTTC
v_gene: TRBV13; j_gene: TRBJ1-1; d_gene: TRBD1; abundance: .; CDR3aa: CASSEQGAQAFF; CDR3nt: TGTGCCAGCAGCGAACAGGGGGCGCAGGCTTTCTTT
v_gene: TRBV4-1; j_gene: TRBJ2-2; d_gene: TRBD2; abundance: .; CDR3aa: CASSQETSGPNTGELFF; CDR3nt: TGCGCCAGCAGCCAAGAAACTAGCGGGCCTAACACCGGGGAGCTGTTTTTT
v_gene: TRBV7-9; j_gene: TRBJ2-5; d_gene: TRBD2; abundance: once; CDR3aa: CASSLGPSGNRETQYF; CDR3nt: TGTGCCAGCAGCTTAGGTCCTAGCGGGAACCGAGAGACCCAGTACTTC
v_gene: TRBV30; j_gene: TRBJ2-1; d_gene: TRBD2; abundance: once; CDR3aa: CAWSVGLVSHNEQFF; CDR3nt: TGTGCCTGGAGTGTGGGACTAGTGTCCCACAATGAGCAGTTCTTC
v_gene: TRBV27; j_gene: TRBJ2-7; d_gene: TRBD2; abundance: .; CDR3aa: CASTSGTYEQYF; CDR3nt: TGTGCCAGTACTAGCGGTACCTACGAGCAGTACTTC
v_gene: TRBV5-1; j_gene: TRBJ2-3; d_gene: .; abundance: .; CDR3aa: CASSLEVAGSTDTQYF; CDR3nt: TGCGCCAGCAGCTTGGAGGTGGCGGGCAGCACAGATACGCAGTATTTT
v_gene: TRBV11-1; j_gene: TRBJ2-2; d_gene: .; abundance: .; CDR3aa: CASSSLSGELFF; CDR3nt: TGTGCCAGCAGCTCTTTATCCGGGGAGCTGTTTTTT